The source of this T cell receptor (beta chain) is a study of CXCR3-negative and CXCR3-positive naive CD8 T cells. Study findings and constraints: TRB CDR3s were more hydrophobic in CXCR3-positive than in CXCR3-negative naive cells.

The TRB libraries of cDNA were built by UMI-labeled 5' RACE. From the 5' RACE reads, TCRdb lists one entry per CDR3 protein and no DNA. The table lists about 150,000 distinct CDR3 sequences, with 0.45% to 0.6% in the top ten. CDR1 and CDR2 (germline): SGDLS, YYNGEE. The CDR3 is made up of 17 amino acids. As for this clonotype: Its antigen is unknown.

The sequenced sample was naive CXCR3+ CD8+ T cells from blood. Sample subset: CD45RO-CCR7+CD27+CD95- naive CD8+ T cells expressing CXCR3 (TNR3+). The receptor comes from a human donor in good health. Some clones in this sample may be carry-over from other donors' samples. The chain carries TRBV9 and TRBJ2-1; TCRdb selects TRBD2, and the lack of DNA leaves this call unchecked. The CDR3 reads CASSVARTTTEGNEQFF.